There are a few counts of the clone carrying this TCR beta chain. Its cognate antigen is unknown. The CDR3 has 15 amino acids. From germline, CDR1 is LGHNA and CDR2 YNFKEQ. With V trimmed by 1 base and J by 6 bases, 8 bases remained unmatched. The data belong to a study of monozygotic twins with cystic fibrosis. Study as a whole: Library input was about 3 micrograms of fragmented DNA, with 15 PCR cycles. Study-wide points: Clonality was generally low (median roughly 0.01), higher in the most severe patients. Age, concordance and disease severity did not associate with shared CDR3 numbers. In 13 of 16 pairs, V gene usage was closest to the co-twin's.

This table comes from immunoSEQ multiplex PCR, and its TCRdb copy is limited to in-frame clones, with some not included. The sample carries 20,000 to 30,000 clones, 90% recorded once. Sequenced material: blood. The chain uses TRBV4-2 and TRBJ1-2; TRBD1 matches at 7 bases. The origin of this receptor is a girl aged 2 to 10 with cystic fibrosis. The CDR3 DNA is TGTGCCAGCAGCCAAGCCTCGACAGGGATGGATGGCTACACCTTC. Protein: CASSQASTGMDGYTF.